The clone carrying this T cell receptor beta chain was detected ten times or more. This record belongs to a study of T cells in Graves' hyperthyroidism and ophthalmopathy. RNA transcripts were the template for amplifying TCR beta CDR3 regions. The primer set for the first-round RT-PCR of the TCR CDR3 was HTBI. Via MiXCR, TCRdb re-called the multiplex PCR reads, giving one row per CDR3 protein. The repertoire includes about 540,000 distinct CDR3 sequences, around 46% of them detected once, and roughly 8.2% sits in the top ten. V was clipped by 1 base and J by 13 bases, with 16 bases between them. CDR1 is SNHLY, CDR2 FYNNEI, per germline. This CDR3 is built from 14 residues.

The source of this sequence is a woman aged 18-29 years with Graves' hyperthyroidism. The chain couples TRBV2 to TRBJ2-2, with a possible D match to TRBD1 (5 bases). Sequenced input: peripheral blood or thyroid tissue (not recorded which). The CDR3 is CASSEVSRAGVLFF. For the CDR3, the DNA is TGTGCCAGCAGTGAAGTTTCCAGGGCTGGCGTGCTGTTTTTT.